A selection of T cell receptor beta chains follows, all from one sample in a study of cytomegalovirus exposure and HLA in healthy donors. TCRdb's copy holds only in-frame clones and misses some; the assay was immunoSEQ multiplex PCR. The data show over 150,000 clones, about 84% seen once. Sequenced sample: PBMCs. These receptors all come from a man younger than 35 in good health and CMV-seronegative. Each CDR3 is given without its conserved first and last residue. Size values are once, few and many counts, or a class for expanded clones, and some rows have none.

TRBJ2-5,.,TRBV7-9,ASSLIGQGMLETQY
TRBJ2-2,few,TRBV18,ASTGQGPGELF
TRBJ1-2,.,TRBV28,ASSFLRDYGYT
TRBJ2-7,.,TRBV28,ASRPGQQPLEQY
TRBJ2-4,.,TRBV2,ASRKTGDIAKNIQY
TRBJ2-2,.,TRBV7-2,ASSSGGRANAGELF
TRBJ2-5,.,TRBV5-1,ASRTGGGFETQY
TRBJ2-2,.,TRBV9,ASSVVEGALTGELF
TRBJ2-1,.,TRBV7-9,SSSLYPQEQF
TRBJ2-1,.,TRBV7-2,ASSIRLAGGLYNEQF
TRBJ2-7,.,TRBV11-2,ASSRRQGQGYEQY
TRBJ2-7,.,TRBV7-6,ASTKARGPLYEQY
TRBJ2-1,.,TRBV7-2,ASSLVAGFYNEQF
TRBJ2-7,.,TRBV29-1,STSSGAYEQY
TRBJ2-7,.,TRBV13,ASRAAALGYEQY
TRBJ2-1,.,TRBV7-9,ASRGRGLLNNEQF
TRBJ1-5,.,TRBV27,ASSLGGDGQPQH